This entry is about one T cell receptor (beta chain). Its cognate antigen has yet to be identified. Base quality data are lacking; no much larger clone is found one base away. The CDR3 regions of human TCRbeta chains were subjected to immunosequencing. For the original study's pipeline: TCRs in the repertoires were matched against a reference library of SARS-CoV-2-specific TCRs that had been generated with the MIRA antigen-specificity platform. Breadth was defined as the fraction of unique TCRs that were SARS-CoV-2-associated, and depth was defined as the fraction of total T cells that were SARS-CoV-2-associated. Using the MIRA data, each spike-specific TCR was mapped to the spike region that the TCR reacts to and placed in a CD4 or CD8 class. Log10-transformed breadth and depth values were compared by one-way ANOVA with Sidak's multiple comparisons tests. In TCRdb, the immuneACCESS table is reduced to in-frame sequences with V and J assigned. These tables do not hold every clone; where another copy was compared, an unresolved V gene accounts for under half, and the others remain unexplained. Clone size and the V and J calls come from that table; the DNA yielded D and trimming. This sample has roughly 150,000 clones in its table, and about 90% of those were observed once. The ten largest clones add up to 1.9% of the sample.

The label giving this sample's time point can be read as: baseline before first vaccination. Vaccinee samples came from UK trials COV001 and COV002, including a single-blind randomized controlled phase 2/3 trial of AZD1222 (ChAdOx1 nCoV-19) in healthy adults. Trial participant PBMC samples were collected at day 0 and day 28 after the second dose for TCRbeta chain sequencing. These data are taken from a study of T cell responses to AZD1222 COVID-19 vaccine (dated by TCRdb to about 2021). Study-wide context: AZD1222 recipients whose second dose came at about 4 weeks and those whose second dose came at about 12 weeks were combined into one group, since spike-specific TCR depth and breadth did not differ between the two schedules. TCR sequencing was performed for 230 to 250 trial participants, of whom around 200 were given two doses of AZD1222 and approximately 25 were given two doses of MenACWY control vaccine. Trial participants were enrolled by age into subgroups of 18-55, 56-69 and 70-plus years, and 148, 28 and 57 TCR-sequenced participants, respectively, were included in these subgroups. What the work shows at the level of the full study, not this receptor alone: After two AZD1222 doses, both the breadth and the depth of spike-specific TCRs were significantly higher than at day 0 and than in MenACWY recipients. In the small 56-69-year group, the increase in depth fell short of significance, most likely because of low power. Conclusions about previously exposed vaccinees are limited, since just six AZD1222 recipients were seropositive for SARS-CoV-2 at baseline. Vaccine-associated CD4 TCRs spanned the whole spike protein, with dominant responses in regions 160-218 and 743-854. Because no day 14 peak-response samples were available, repertoires were characterized only after the peak T cell response. Participants were mostly white British and included more females than males, and it was suggested by the authors that clonal diversity may have been underestimated. Reportedly, almost half of the unique spike-specific TCRs recognized epitopes lying outside the regions that are mutated in the B.1.351 and B.1.1.7 variants.

At the junction V is shortened by 5 bases and J by 1 base, with 19 bases in between. CDR1 and CDR2 are drawn from the germline V gene: MNHEY, SVGEGT. Counted from cysteine to phenylalanine, this CDR3 has 17 amino acids. Of the read, only the CDR3 DNA is kept; its 51 bases are in frame from base 1. The rearranged segments are TRBV6-2 or TRBV6-3 and TRBJ2-3; the D gene cannot be named for sure. This receptor was taken from an adult in good health. Sequences were derived from peripheral blood, sampled on day 0 of AZD1222 vaccination. The bases read TGTGCCAGCAGTCCCCCCCCAAAAATCTCTCGCACAGATACGCAGTATTTT. Its product reads: CASSPPPKISRTDTQYF.